Presented here are 25 T cell receptor beta chains from one specimen sequenced in a study of cytomegalovirus exposure and HLA in healthy donors. A multiplex PCR was run with 60 Vbeta primers and 13 Jbeta primers. Profiling relied on immunoSEQ multiplex PCR, and the TCRdb table lists in-frame clones only, not all of them. The repertoire table contains more than 140,000 clones. The sequenced sample consisted of PBMCs. The source of these receptors is a woman between 18 and 30 years old in good health and CMV-seronegative.

This chain uses TRBV19 with TRBJ2-1; 11 bases fit TRBD1. This CDR3 is 16 amino acids long. The germline gives CDR1 LNHDA, CDR2 SQIVND (reference sequence). The V segment lost 3 bases and the J segment 6 bases; nucleotides outside the gene matches: 7. DNA of the CDR3: TGTGCCAGTAGTATCCTAGGGACAGGGGGTTTCAATGAGCAGTTCTTC. The encoded protein is CASSILGTGGFNEQFF.

V is TRBV18 and J is TRBJ1-1, with D possibly being TRBD1 (6 bases). CDR3 length equals 16 residues. Trimming removed 0 bases from V and 1 base from J, with 12 bases in between. Germline loops: CDR1 KGHSH, CDR2 LQKENI. The CDR3 DNA sequence: TGTGCCAGCTCACCACCGGTTTTACAGGGGAACACTGAAGCTTTCTTT. The encoded protein is CASSPPVLQGNTEAFF.

The chain employs TRBV5-4 and TRBJ2-7; D possibly corresponds to TRBD2 (5 bases). Germline V gene lookup returns CDR1 SGHNT and CDR2 YYREEE (reference sequence). Trimming took off 2 bases at V and 0 bases at J, with 9 bases between the two ends. This CDR3 has 14 amino acids. The CDR3: CASSFDRDSYEQYV. In nucleotides, the CDR3 is TGTGCCAGCAGCTTTGATCGGGACTCCTACGAGCAGTACGTC.

This chain uses TRBV10-3 with TRBJ2-1, with 13 bases that match TRBD2. CDR1 and CDR2 from the germline V gene are ENHRY and SYGVKD. CDR3 length equals 15 residues. The V segment lost 6 bases and the J segment 8 bases; nucleotides outside the gene matches: 7. CDR3 nucleotides: TGTGCCATCAGAGAACGGACTAGCGGGAGAGATGAGCAGTTCTTC. Translation: CAIRERTSGRDEQFF.

The chain has TRBV5-8 and TRBJ2-1, with 8 bases lining up with TRBD2. Trimming cost V 6 bases and J 7 bases; bases outside gene matches: 6. The germline V gene has CDR1 SGHTS and CDR2 YDEGEE. The CDR3 spans 13 residues. As DNA, the CDR3 is TGTGCCAGCAACCCGGGACTAGGGAATGAGCAGTTCTTC. Amino acid sequence: CASNPGLGNEQFF.

The chain couples TRBV14 to TRBJ1-1, with D unresolved. Trimming pared 8 bases from V and 5 bases from J, leaving 15 bases between. This CDR3 is 13 amino acids long. The germline V gene has CDR1 SGHDN and CDR2 FVKESK. The CDR3 DNA reads TGTGCCAGCGGGAGGGCCGGCGGGACTGAAGCTTTCTTT. Translating gives CASGRAGGTEAFF.

The chain uses TRBV2 and TRBJ1-4, with TRBD1 matching 7 bases. This CDR3 is 14 amino acids long. The germline V gene encodes CDR1 SNHLY and CDR2 FYNNEI. V trimming: 6 bases; J trimming: 8 bases; junction bases outside the gene matches: 9. CDR3 sequence (DNA): TGTGCCAGCAGGGTACAGGGGAAAGGGGAAAAACTGTTTTTT. Protein: CASRVQGKGEKLFF.

The chain employs TRBV29-1 and TRBJ1-1; weak D call: TRBD1 (6 bases). CDR1 SQVTM and CDR2 ANQGSEA come from the germline V gene. This CDR3 spans 13 amino acids. V shed 4 bases and J shed 3 bases, with 12 bases lying between them. The CDR3, as DNA: TGCAGCGTTGCTTCCGAGGGGGACACTGAAGCTTTCTTT. Its protein product is CSVASEGDTEAFF.

The rearrangement joins TRBV6-1 to TRBJ2-1; no reliable D call. The germline V gene encodes CDR1 MNHNS and CDR2 SASEGT. V gave up 0 bases and J gave up 4 bases, with 22 bases separating them. The CDR3 has 19 amino acids. The CDR3: CASSEARTMSLYSYNEQFF. The DNA of the CDR3 is TGTGCCAGCAGTGAAGCCCGCACCATGTCCTTATACTCTTACAATGAGCAGTTCTTC.

Here the CDR3 reads CASSLYPGLETQYF. CDR3 DNA: TGTGCCAGCAGTTTATATCCGGGATTGGAGACCCAGTACTTC. The genes are TRBV27 and TRBJ2-5, with a weak D call TRBD2 (5 bases). From germline, CDR1 is MNHEY and CDR2 SMNVEV (reference sequence). This CDR3 contains 14 residues. V gave up 1 base and J gave up 5 bases, with 11 bases separating them.

The V and J genes are TRBV4-3 and TRBJ2-2; D is perhaps TRBD1 (5 bases). V lost 1 base and J 1 base, leaving 7 bases between the germline ends. Germline lookup yields CDR1 LGHNA and CDR2 YSLEER. CDR3 length: 15 amino acids. Written as DNA, the CDR3 is TGCGCCAGCAGCCAAGGGACACTGAACACCGGGGAGCTGTTTTTT. This codes for CASSQGTLNTGELFF.

The rearrangement links TRBV7-2 to TRBJ2-7; D is uncertain. V was clipped by 2 bases and J by 5 bases, with 16 bases between them. Looked up from germline, CDR1 is SGHTA and CDR2 is FQGNSA. This CDR3 is built from 15 residues. The CDR3 DNA reads TGTGCCAGCAGCTTAAATCCAGGTTGGAATAACGAGCAGTACTTC. Protein: CASSLNPGWNNEQYF.

The chain employs TRBV30 and TRBJ1-2; unclear D gene. CDR3 length: 15 amino acids. The germline V gene has CDR1 GTSNPN and CDR2 SVGIG (reference sequence). Trimming took 0 bases from V and 2 from J, leaving 13 bases between them. The CDR3 coding sequence is TGTGCCTGGAGTGTACTGAACAGTCCCAACTATGGCTACACCTTC. This translates into CAWSVLNSPNYGYTF.

This chain connects TRBV6-1 to TRBJ2-3; D might be TRBD1 (5 bases). Trimming shortened V by 3 bases and J by 1 base, and 14 bases separated the two germline ends. CDR3 length: 16 residues. CDR1 and CDR2 (germline): MNHNS, SASEGT. The CDR3 spells CASSESLGLGTDTQYF. CDR3 coding DNA: TGTGCCAGCAGTGAGTCCTTGGGGCTAGGCACAGATACGCAGTATTTT.

In regard to this clone: Other DNA sequences within the sample encode an identical CDR3. The chain uses TRBV7-6 and TRBJ1-2; tentative D call: TRBD1 (6 bases). This CDR3 is built from 14 residues. V lost 4 bases, J lost 2 bases, and 11 bases lay in between. Looked up from germline, CDR1 is SGHVS and CDR2 is FNYEAQ. CDR3 residues: CASSSPDRNYGYTF. CDR3 nucleotides: TGTGCCAGCAGCTCGCCAGACAGGAACTATGGCTACACCTTC.

The chain links TRBV13 to TRBJ2-5, with TRBD2 identical over 9 bases. J was trimmed by 5 bases and V by 1 base; bases with no gene match: 5. The germline V gene has CDR1 PRHDT and CDR2 FYEKMQ (reference sequence). This CDR3 region has 15 residues. The DNA for the CDR3 is TGTGCCAGCAGCTTAGTAGCGGGAGCAGGGGAGACCCAGTACTTC. This gives the protein CASSLVAGAGETQYF.

The chain uses TRBV19 and TRBJ2-1, with 7 bases lining up with TRBD2. CDR3 length equals 15 residues. CDR1 is LNHDA, CDR2 SQIVND, per germline (reference sequence). With V trimmed by 5 bases and J by 5 bases, 9 bases remained unmatched. CDR3 amino acids: CASSSRDSGHNEQFF. The CDR3 nucleotides read TGTGCCAGTAGTTCTCGGGATAGCGGGCACAATGAGCAGTTCTTC.

CDR3 bases: TGCAGCGTTAGGGAATGGGGGGGGGAGACAGATACGCAGTATTTT. Protein product: CSVREWGGETDTQYF. J is TRBJ2-3 and V is TRBV29-1, with TRBD2 matching over 7 bases. V trimming: 5 bases; J trimming: 3 bases; junction bases outside the gene matches: 11. The V gene's germline CDR1 is SQVTM and CDR2 ANQGSEA. This CDR3 is built from 15 residues.

The rearrangement uses TRBV2 and TRBJ1-1; D gene ambiguous. CDR1 is SNHLY and CDR2 is FYNNEI in the germline V gene. The length of the CDR3 is 15 residues. The V end lost 2 bases, the J end lost 0 bases, and 10 bases lay between the germline ends. CDR3 DNA: TGTGCCAGCAGTGAATCGGCAGACATGAACACTGAAGCTTTCTTT. This sequence encodes CASSESADMNTEAFF.

Concerning this clone itself: Its ends do not fully match the called genes, so a read error is possible. The chain recombines TRBV4-1 with TRBJ2-1; possibly TRBD2 for D (5 bases). The CDR3 runs 13 residues. CDR1 and CDR2 from the germline V gene are MGHRA and YSYEKL. The CDR3 spells CASSQGAVEEHFF. The CDR3 DNA reads as TGCGCCAGCAGCCAAGGTGCGGTGGAGGAGCACTTCTTC.

The chain has TRBV11-2 and TRBJ2-1, with 10 nucleotides matching TRBD2. CDR3 size: 16 residues. After removal of 2 bases from V and 0 bases from J, the junction contained 1 base not matched to a gene. Germline V gene sequence: CDR1 SGHAT, CDR2 FQNNGV. The CDR3 protein is CASSLRLAGSYNEQFF. CDR3 nucleotide sequence: TGTGCCAGCAGCTTAAGACTAGCGGGCTCCTACAATGAGCAGTTCTTC.

This chain joins TRBV7-9 and TRBJ1-2; D uncertain. The CDR3 consists of 14 residues. CDR1 and CDR2 from the germline V gene are SEHNR and FQNEAQ (reference sequence). The V end lost 0 bases, the J end lost 7 bases, and 12 bases lay between the germline ends. The CDR3 DNA reads as TGTGCCAGCAGCTTAGCGCGGTCGGATGCTGGCTACACCTTC. Amino acids: CASSLARSDAGYTF.

The rearrangement joins TRBV6-6 to TRBJ1-5; D remains unclear. The CDR3 sequence is 15 residues long. The ends were cut back, 2 bases at V and 4 bases at J, with 12 bases in the middle. The germline CDR1 and CDR2 sequences are MNHNY and SVGAGI (reference sequence). The DNA of the CDR3 is TGTGCCAGCAGTTACACGGGGAATAGTAATCAGCCCCAGCATTTT. This translates into CASSYTGNSNQPQHF.

The chain uses TRBV29-1 and TRBJ1-4, with D possibly TRBD1 on 5 matching bases. This CDR3 comprises 14 residues. V lost 4 bases and J 5 bases, leaving 14 bases between the germline ends. The germline CDR1 and CDR2 sequences are SQVTM and ANQGSEA. CDR3 bases: TGCAGCGTTGGGGAGGGACCATTCAATGAAAAACTGTTTTTT. Its translation: CSVGEGPFNEKLFF.

J is TRBJ2-2 and V is TRBV4-3; D not resolved. The V and J ends lost 1 base and 7 bases respectively, with 10 bases between them. CDR3 size: 14 residues. Germline V gives CDR1 LGHNA, CDR2 YSLEER. CDR3 DNA: TGCGCCAGCAGCCAAGTCCCAGATGTCGGGGAGCTGTTTTTT. It is translated as CASSQVPDVGELFF.